This T cell receptor beta chain was found in a study of blood T cell repertoires in COVID-19. From germline, CDR1 is SGDLS and CDR2 YYNGEE. Trimming pared 0 bases from V and 4 bases from J, leaving 9 bases between. The CDR3 covers 14 residues. This clone was observed once. Some clones are missing from TCRdb's copy, which holds only in-frame ones; the method was immunoSEQ multiplex PCR. The sample has 50,000 to 65,000 clones, 72% seen once. The TCR was taken from a woman in her 70s with COVID-19, enrolled during active disease. Material: peripheral blood. The chain has TRBV9 and TRBJ2-3; the D gene is possibly TRBD2 (5 bases). The CDR3 DNA reads TGTGCCAGCAGCGTAGCGGGAATCCCAGATACGCAGTATTTT. Amino acid sequence: CASSVAGIPDTQYF.